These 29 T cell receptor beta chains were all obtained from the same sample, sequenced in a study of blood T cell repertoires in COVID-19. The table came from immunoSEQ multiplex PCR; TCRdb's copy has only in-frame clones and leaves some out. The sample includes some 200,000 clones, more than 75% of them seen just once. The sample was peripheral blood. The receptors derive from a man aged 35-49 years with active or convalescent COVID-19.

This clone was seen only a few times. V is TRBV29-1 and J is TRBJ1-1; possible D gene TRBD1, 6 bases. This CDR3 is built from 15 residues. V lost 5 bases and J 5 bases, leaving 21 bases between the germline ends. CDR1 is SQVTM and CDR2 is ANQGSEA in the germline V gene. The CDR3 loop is CSVLGGGVSWTEAFF. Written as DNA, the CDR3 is TGCAGCGTTTTAGGGGGAGGGGTCTCGTGGACTGAAGCTTTCTTT.

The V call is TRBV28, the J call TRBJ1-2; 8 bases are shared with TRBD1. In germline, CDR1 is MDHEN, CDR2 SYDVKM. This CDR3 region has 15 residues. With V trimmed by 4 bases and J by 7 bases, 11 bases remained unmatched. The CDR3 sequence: CASSSGGQGAPGYTF. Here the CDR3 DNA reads TGTGCCAGCAGTTCCGGGGGGCAGGGGGCACCTGGCTACACCTTC.

The CDR3 sequence is CASSAQGGQETQYF. CDR3 sequence (DNA): TGCGCCAGCAGCGCACAGGGGGGGCAGGAGACCCAGTACTTC. This rearrangement joins TRBV5-1 to TRBJ2-5, with a tentative D call TRBD1 (8 bases). V was pared by 4 bases and J by 5 bases, with 15 bases between. The CDR3 has 14 residues. Germline loops: CDR1 SGHRS, CDR2 YFSETQ.

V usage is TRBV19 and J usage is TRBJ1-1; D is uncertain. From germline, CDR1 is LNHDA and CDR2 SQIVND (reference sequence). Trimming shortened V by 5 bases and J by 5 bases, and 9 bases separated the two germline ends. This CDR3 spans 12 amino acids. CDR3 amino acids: CASSYGSTEAFF. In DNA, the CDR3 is TGTGCCAGTAGTTACGGGTCTACTGAAGCTTTCTTT.

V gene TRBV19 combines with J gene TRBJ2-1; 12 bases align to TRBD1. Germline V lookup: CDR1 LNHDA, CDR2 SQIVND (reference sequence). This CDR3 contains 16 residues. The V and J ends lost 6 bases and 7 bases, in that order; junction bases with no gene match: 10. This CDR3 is CASSPGGTGGKNEQFF. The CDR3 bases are TGTGCCAGTAGCCCCGGGGGGACAGGGGGCAAGAATGAGCAGTTCTTC.

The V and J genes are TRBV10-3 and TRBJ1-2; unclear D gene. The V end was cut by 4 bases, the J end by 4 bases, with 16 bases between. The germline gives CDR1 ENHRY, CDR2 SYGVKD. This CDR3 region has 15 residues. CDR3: CAISGYMGSPYGYTF. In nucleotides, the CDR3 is TGTGCCATCAGTGGATACATGGGCAGTCCCTATGGCTACACCTTC.

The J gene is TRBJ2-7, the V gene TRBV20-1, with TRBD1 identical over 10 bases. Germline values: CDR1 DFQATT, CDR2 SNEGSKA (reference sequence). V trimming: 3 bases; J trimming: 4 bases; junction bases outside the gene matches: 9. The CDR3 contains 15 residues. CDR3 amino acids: CSASGPGQGLYEQYF. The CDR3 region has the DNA TGCAGTGCTAGTGGGCCGGGACAGGGGTTGTACGAGCAGTACTTC.

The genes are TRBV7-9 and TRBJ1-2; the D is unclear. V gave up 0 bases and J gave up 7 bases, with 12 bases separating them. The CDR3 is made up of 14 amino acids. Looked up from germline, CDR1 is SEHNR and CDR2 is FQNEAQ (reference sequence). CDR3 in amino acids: CASSLASLYGGYTF. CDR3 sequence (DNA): TGTGCCAGCAGCTTAGCGAGTCTCTACGGTGGCTACACCTTC.

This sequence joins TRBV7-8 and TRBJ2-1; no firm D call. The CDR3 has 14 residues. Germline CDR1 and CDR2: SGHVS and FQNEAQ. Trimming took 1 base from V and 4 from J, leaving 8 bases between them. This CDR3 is CASSLVRVYNEQFF. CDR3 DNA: TGTGCCAGCAGCTTAGTCCGGGTATACAATGAGCAGTTCTTC.

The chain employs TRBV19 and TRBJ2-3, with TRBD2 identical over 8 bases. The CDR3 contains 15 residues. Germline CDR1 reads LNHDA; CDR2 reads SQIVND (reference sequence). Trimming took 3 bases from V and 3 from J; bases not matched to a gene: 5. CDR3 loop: CASSMSAGVTDTQYF. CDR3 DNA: TGTGCCAGTAGTATGTCAGCGGGAGTGACAGATACGCAGTATTTT.

This chain's CDR3 is CASARGVDYGYTF. CDR3 in DNA: TGTGCCAGCGCGCGGGGGGTGGACTATGGCTACACCTTC. This chain links TRBV12-3 or TRBV12-4 with TRBJ1-2, with D possibly being TRBD1 (5 bases). V lost 8 bases to trimming and J lost 3 bases, with 13 bases between them. The CDR3 runs to 13 residues.

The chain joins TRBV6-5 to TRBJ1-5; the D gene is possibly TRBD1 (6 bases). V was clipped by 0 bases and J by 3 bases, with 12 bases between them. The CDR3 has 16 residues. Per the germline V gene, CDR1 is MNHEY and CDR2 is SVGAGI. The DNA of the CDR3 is TGTGCCAGCAGTTACTCTCCAGGGGTGATCAATCAGCCCCAGCATTTT. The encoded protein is CASSYSPGVINQPQHF.

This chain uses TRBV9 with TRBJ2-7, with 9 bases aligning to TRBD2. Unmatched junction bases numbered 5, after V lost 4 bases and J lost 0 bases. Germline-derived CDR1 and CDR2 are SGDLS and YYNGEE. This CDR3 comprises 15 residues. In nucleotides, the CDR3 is TGTGCCAGCAGCCCGACTAGCGGCCTCTCCTACGAGCAGTACTTC. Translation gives CASSPTSGLSYEQYF.

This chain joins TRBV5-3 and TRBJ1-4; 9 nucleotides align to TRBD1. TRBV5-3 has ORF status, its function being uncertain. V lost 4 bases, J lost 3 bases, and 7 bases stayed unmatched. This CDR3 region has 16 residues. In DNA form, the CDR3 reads TGTGCCAGAAGCACCCTACAGGGGGCCGCTAATGAAAAACTGTTTTTT. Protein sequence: CARSTLQGAANEKLFF.

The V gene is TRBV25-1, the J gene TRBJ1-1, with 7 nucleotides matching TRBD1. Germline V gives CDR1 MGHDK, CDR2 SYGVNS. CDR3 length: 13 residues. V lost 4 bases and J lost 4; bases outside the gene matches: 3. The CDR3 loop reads CASSVTGVTEAFF. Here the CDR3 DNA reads TGTGCCAGCAGTGTAACAGGGGTCACTGAAGCTTTCTTT.

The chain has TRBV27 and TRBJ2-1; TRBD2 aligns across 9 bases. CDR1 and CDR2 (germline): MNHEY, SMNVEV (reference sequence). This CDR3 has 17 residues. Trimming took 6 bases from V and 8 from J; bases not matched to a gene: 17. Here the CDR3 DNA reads TGTGCCAGCAGAACTACAGGGTTCGGGACTAGCCCCCATGAGCAGTTCTTC. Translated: CASRTTGFGTSPHEQFF.

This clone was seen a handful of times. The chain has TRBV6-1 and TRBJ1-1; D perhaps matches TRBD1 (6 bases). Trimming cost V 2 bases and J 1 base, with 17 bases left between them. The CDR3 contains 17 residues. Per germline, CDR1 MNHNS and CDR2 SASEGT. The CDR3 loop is CASSEQRRGTGNTEAFF. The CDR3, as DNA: TGTGCCAGCAGTGAACAAAGAAGGGGGACGGGGAACACTGAAGCTTTCTTT.

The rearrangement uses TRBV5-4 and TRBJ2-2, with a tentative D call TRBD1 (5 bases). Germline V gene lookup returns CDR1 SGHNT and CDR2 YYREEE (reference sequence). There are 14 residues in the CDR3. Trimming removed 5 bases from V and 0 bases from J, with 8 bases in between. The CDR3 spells CASRMTANTGELFF. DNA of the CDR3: TGTGCCAGCAGGATGACAGCGAACACCGGGGAGCTGTTTTTT.

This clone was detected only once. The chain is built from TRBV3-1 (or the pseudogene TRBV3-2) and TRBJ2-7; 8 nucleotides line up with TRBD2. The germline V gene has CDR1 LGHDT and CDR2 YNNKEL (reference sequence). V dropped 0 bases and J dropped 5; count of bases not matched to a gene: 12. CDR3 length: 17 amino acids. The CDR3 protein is CASSQDTPGSGGDEQYF. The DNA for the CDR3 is TGTGCCAGCAGCCAAGACACACCAGGGAGCGGGGGTGACGAGCAGTACTTC.

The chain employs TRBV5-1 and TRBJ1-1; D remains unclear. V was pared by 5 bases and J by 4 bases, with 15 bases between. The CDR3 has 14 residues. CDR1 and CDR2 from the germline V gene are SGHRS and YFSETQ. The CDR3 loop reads CASRVSDISTEAFF. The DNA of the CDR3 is TGCGCCAGCAGGGTGAGTGATATTAGCACTGAAGCTTTCTTT.

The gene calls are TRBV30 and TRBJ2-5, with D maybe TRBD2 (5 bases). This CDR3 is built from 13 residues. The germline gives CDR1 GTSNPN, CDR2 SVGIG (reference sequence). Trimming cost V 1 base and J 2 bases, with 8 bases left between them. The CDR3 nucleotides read TGTGCCTGGAGTGACTCGGGGCAAGAGACCCAGTACTTC. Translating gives CAWSDSGQETQYF.

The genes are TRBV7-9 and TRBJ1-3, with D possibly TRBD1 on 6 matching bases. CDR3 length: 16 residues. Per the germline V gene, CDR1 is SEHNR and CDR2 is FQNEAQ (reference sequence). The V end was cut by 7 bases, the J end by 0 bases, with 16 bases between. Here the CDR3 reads CASILGTDSSGNTIYF. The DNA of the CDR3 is TGTGCCAGCATCCTTGGAACGGACAGCTCTGGAAACACCATATATTTT. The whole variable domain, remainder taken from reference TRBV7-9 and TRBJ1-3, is DTGVSQNPRHKITKRGQNVTFRCDPISEHNRLYWYRQTLGQGPEFLTYFQNEAQLEKSRLLSDRFSAERPKGSFSTLEIQRTEQGDSAMYLCASILGTDSSGNTIYFGEGSWLTVV.

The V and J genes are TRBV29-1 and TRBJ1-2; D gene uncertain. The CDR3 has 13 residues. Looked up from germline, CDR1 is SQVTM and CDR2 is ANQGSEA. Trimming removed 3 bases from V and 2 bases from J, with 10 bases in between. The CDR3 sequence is CSVDRPGNYGYTF. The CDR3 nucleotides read TGCAGCGTTGACCGACCGGGAAACTATGGCTACACCTTC. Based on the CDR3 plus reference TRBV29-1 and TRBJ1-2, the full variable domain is SAVISQKPSRDICQRGTSLTIQCQVDSQVTMMFWYRQQPGQSLTLIATANQGSEATYESGFVIDKFPISRPNLTFSTLTVSNMSPEDSSIYLCSVDRPGNYGYTFGSGTRLTVV.

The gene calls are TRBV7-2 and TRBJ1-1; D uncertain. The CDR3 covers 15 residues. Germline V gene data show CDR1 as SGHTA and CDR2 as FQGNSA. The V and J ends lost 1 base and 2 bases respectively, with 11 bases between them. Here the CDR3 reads CASSLGHSSNTEAFF. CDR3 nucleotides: TGTGCCAGCAGCTTAGGCCACAGCTCTAACACTGAAGCTTTCTTT.

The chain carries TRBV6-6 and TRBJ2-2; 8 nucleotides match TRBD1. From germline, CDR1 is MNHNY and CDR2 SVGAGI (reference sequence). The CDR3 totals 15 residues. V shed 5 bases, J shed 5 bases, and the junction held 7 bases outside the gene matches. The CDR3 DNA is TGTGCCAGCAGTCAAAGGACAGGGAGTACCGGGGAGCTGTTTTTT. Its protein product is CASSQRTGSTGELFF.

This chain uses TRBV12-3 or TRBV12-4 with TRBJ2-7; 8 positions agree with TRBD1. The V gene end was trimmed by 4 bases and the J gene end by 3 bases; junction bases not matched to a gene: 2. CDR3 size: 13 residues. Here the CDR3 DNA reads TGTGCCAGCAGTTCGGACAGGGACTACGAGCAGTACTTC. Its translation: CASSSDRDYEQYF.

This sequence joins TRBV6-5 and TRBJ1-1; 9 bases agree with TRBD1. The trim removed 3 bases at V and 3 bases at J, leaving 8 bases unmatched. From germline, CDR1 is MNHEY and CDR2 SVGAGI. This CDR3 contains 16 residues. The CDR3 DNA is TGTGCCAGCAGTTATCGCACCGGGACAGGGTACACTGAAGCTTTCTTT. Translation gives CASSYRTGTGYTEAFF.

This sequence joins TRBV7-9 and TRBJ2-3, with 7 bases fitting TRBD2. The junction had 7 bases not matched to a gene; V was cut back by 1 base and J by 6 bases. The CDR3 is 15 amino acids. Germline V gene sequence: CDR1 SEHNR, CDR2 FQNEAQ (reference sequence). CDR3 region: CASSLVASGVDTQYF. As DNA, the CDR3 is TGTGCCAGCAGCTTAGTGGCTAGCGGCGTGGATACGCAGTATTTT.

The DNA of the CDR3 is TGTGCCAGCAGCTCTAAATCCGGGACAGCCTACGAGCAGTACTTC. Translated: CASSSKSGTAYEQYF. This chain joins TRBV7-9 and TRBJ2-7; 7 bases fit TRBD1. With V trimmed by 4 bases and J by 2 bases, 8 bases remained unmatched. This CDR3 comprises 15 residues. Per the germline V gene, CDR1 is SEHNR and CDR2 is FQNEAQ (reference sequence).